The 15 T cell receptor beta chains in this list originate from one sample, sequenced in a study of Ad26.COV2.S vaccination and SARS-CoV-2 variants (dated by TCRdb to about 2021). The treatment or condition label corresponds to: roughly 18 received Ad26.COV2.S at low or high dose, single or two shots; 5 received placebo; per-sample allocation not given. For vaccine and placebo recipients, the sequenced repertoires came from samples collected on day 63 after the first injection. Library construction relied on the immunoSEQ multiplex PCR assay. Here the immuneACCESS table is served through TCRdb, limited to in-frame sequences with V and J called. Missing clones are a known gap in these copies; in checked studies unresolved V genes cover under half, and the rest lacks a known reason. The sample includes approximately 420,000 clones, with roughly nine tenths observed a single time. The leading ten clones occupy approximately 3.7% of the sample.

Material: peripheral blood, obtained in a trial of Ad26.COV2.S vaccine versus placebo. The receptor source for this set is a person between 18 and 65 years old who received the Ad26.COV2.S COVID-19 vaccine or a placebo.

DNA for the CDR3: TGTGCCAGCAGCCGAGGACAGGACAACAATGAGCAGTTCTTC. It yields the protein CASSRGQDNNEQFF. This chain joins TRBV13 and TRBJ2-1; TRBD1 matches at 7 bases. CDR3 length equals 14 residues. V shed 5 bases and J 5 bases; nucleotides not matched to a gene: 6. CDR1 is PRHDT and CDR2 is FYEKMQ in the germline V gene (reference sequence).

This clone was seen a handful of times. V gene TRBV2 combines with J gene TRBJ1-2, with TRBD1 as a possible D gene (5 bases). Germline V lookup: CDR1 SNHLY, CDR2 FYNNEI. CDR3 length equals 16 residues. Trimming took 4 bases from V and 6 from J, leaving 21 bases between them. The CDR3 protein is CASSVQTGTVSDGYTF. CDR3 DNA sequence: TGTGCCAGCAGTGTTCAAACCGGGACCGTTAGCGATGGCTACACCTTC.

The CDR3 DNA reads TGTGCCAGCAGCTCCCGTTTAGGGGCGCTTTTGGATACGCAGTATTTT. It specifies CASSSRLGALLDTQYF. The chain carries TRBV5-5 and TRBJ2-3; perhaps TRBD1 as D (5 bases). In germline, CDR1 is SGHKS, CDR2 YYEKEE (reference sequence). The CDR3 is made up of 16 amino acids. Deletions cut 3 bases from V and 6 bases from J, with 20 bases between.

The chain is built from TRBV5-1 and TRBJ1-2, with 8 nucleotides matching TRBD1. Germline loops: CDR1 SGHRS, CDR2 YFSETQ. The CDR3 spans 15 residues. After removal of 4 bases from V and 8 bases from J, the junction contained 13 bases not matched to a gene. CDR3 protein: CASSPSNRGTAGYTF. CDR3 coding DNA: TGCGCCAGCAGCCCTTCTAACAGGGGGACGGCGGGCTACACCTTC.

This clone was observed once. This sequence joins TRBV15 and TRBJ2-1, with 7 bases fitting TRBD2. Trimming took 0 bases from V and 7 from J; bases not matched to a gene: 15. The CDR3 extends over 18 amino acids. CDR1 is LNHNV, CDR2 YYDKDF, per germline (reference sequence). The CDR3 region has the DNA TGTGCCACCAGCAGAGATCTGCGTCCTAGCGGAGCTCGAAATGAGCAGTTCTTC. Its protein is CATSRDLRPSGARNEQFF. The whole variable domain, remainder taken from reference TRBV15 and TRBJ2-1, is DAMVIQNPRYQVTQFGKPVTLSCSQTLNHNVMYWYQQKSSQAPKLLFHYYDKDFNNEADTPDNFQSRRPNTSFCFLDIRSPGLGDTAMYLCATSRDLRPSGARNEQFFGPGTRLTVL.

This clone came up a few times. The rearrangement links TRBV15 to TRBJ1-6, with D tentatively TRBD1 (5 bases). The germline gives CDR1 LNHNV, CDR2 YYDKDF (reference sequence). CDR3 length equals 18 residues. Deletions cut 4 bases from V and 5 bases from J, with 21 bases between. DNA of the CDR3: TGTGCCACCAGCACTAATCGGATGGGCAGGGTTGATAATTCACCCCTCCACTTT. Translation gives CATSTNRMGRVDNSPLHF.

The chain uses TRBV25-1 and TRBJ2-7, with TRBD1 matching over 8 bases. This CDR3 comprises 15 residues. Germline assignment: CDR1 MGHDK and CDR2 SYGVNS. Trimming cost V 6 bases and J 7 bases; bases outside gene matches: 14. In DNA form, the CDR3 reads TGTGCCAGCAGCCGAGGGGGGACAGGAACCTGGGAGCAGTACTTC. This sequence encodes CASSRGGTGTWEQYF.

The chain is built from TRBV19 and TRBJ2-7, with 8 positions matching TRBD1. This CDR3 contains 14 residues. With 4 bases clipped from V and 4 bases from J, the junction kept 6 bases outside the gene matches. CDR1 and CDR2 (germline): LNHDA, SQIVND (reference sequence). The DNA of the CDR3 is TGTGCCAGTAGTACTCAGGGGGCGAGTTACGAGCAGTACTTC. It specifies CASSTQGASYEQYF.

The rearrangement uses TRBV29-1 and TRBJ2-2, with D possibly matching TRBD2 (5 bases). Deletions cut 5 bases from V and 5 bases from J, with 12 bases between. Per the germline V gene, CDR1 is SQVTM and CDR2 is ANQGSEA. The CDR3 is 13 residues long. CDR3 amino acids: CSVSRVETGELFF. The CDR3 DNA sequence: TGCAGCGTTTCGAGGGTTGAAACCGGGGAGCTGTTTTTT.

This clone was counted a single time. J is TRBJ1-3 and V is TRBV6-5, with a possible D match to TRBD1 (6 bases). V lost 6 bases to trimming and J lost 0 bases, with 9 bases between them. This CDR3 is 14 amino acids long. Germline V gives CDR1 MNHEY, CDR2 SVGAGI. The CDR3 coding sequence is TGTGCCAGCAGACAGGGTTTCTCTGGAAACACCATATATTTT. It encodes CASRQGFSGNTIYF.

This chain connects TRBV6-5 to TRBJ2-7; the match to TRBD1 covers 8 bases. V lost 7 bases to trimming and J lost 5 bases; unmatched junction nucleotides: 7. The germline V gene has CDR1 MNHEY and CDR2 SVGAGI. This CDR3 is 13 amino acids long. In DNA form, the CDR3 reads TGTGCCAGCACCAGACAGGGGTTTGACGAGCAGTACTTC. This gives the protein CASTRQGFDEQYF.

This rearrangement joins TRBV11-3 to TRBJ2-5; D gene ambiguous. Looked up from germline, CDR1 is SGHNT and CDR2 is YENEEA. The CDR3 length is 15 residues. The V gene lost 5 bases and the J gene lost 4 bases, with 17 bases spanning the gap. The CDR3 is CASSPDRMSLETQYF. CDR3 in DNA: TGTGCCAGCAGCCCCGACCGAATGTCCCTAGAGACCCAGTACTTC.

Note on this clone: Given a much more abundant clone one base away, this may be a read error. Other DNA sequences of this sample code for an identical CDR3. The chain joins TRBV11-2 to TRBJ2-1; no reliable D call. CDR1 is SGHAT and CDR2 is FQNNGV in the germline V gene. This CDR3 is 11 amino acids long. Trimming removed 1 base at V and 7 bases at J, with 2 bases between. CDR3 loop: CASSLGNEQFF. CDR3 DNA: TGTGCCAGCAGCTTAGGGAATGAGCAGTTCTTC.

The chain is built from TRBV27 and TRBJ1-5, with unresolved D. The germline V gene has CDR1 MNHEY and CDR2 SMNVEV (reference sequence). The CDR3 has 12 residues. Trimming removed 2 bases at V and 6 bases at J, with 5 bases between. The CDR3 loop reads CASSLGGQPQHF. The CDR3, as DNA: TGTGCCAGCAGTTTAGGTGGTCAGCCCCAGCATTTT.

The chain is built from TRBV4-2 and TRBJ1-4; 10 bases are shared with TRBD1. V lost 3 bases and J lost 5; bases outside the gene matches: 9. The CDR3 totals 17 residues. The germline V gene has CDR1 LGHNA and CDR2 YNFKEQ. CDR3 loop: CASSQGPGTGENEKLFF. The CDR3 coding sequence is TGTGCCAGCAGCCAGGGTCCCGGGACAGGGGAGAATGAAAAACTGTTTTTT.